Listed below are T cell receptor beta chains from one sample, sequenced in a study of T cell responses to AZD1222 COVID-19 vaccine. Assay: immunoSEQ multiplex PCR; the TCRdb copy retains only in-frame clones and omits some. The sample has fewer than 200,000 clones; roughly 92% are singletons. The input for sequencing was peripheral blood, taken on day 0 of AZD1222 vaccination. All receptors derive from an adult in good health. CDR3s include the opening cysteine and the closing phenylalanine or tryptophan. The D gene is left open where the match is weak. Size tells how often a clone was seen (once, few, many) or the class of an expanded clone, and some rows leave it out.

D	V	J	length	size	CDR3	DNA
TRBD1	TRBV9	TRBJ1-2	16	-	CASSVVGWDRDYGYTF	TGTGCCAGCAGCGTAGTCGGTTGGGACAGGGACTATGGCTACACCTTC
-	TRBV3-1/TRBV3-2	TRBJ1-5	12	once	CASGSSNQPQHF	TGTGCCAGCGGCAGTAGCAATCAGCCCCAGCATTTT
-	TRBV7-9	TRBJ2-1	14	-	CASSLDVVVGEQFF	TGTGCCAGCAGCTTAGATGTGGTTGTCGGTGAGCAGTTCTTC
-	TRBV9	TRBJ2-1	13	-	CASSPASYNEQFF	TGTGCCAGCAGCCCCGCATCCTACAATGAGCAGTTCTTC
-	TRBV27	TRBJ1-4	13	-	CASSLLEGEKLFF	TGTGCCAGCAGTTTATTGGAAGGGGAAAAACTGTTTTTT
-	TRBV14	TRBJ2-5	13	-	CASSQDYQETQYF	TGTGCCAGCAGCCAGGACTACCAAGAGACCCAGTACTTC
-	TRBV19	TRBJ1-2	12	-	CASRTGFYGYTF	TGTGCCAGTAGAACTGGGTTCTATGGCTACACCTTC
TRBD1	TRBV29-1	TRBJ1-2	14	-	CSVNSGTGIYGYTF	TGCAGCGTAAATTCCGGGACAGGGATCTATGGCTACACCTTC
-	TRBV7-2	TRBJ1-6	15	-	CASSLKGDYNSPLHF	TGTGCCAGCAGCTTAAAGGGCGACTATAATTCACCCCTCCACTTT
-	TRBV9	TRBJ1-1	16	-	CASSVGQGFMNTEAFF	TGTGCCAGCAGCGTAGGGCAGGGATTCATGAACACTGAAGCTTTCTTT
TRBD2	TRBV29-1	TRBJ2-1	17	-	CSVNTSGRRGSYNEQFF	TGCAGCGTTAATACTAGCGGGAGAAGGGGCTCCTACAATGAGCAGTTCTTC
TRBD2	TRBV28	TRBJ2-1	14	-	CASTGTSVYNEQFF	TGTGCCAGCACGGGGACTAGCGTTTACAATGAGCAGTTCTTC
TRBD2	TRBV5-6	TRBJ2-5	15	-	CASSSLGSGRETQYF	TGTGCCAGCAGCTCTCTTGGGAGCGGGAGGGAGACCCAGTACTTC
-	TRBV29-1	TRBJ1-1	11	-	CSVERNTEAFF	TGCAGCGTTGAACGGAACACTGAAGCTTTCTTT
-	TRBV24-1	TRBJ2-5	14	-	CATSTRTRQETQYF	TGTGCCACCAGTACCAGGACAAGACAAGAGACCCAGTACTTC
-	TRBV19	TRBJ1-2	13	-	CASSERVKHGYTF	TGTGCCAGTAGTGAAAGGGTAAAGCATGGCTACACCTTC
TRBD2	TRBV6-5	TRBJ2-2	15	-	CASSYYSGLAPELFF	TGTGCCAGCAGTTACTACTCGGGACTAGCGCCAGAGCTGTTTTTT
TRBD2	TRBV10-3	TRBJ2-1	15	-	CAISERTSGGNEQFF	TGTGCCATCAGTGAGCGGACTAGCGGGGGGAATGAGCAGTTCTTC
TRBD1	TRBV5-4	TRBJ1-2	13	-	CASSLAGQGGYTF	TGTGCCAGCAGCTTGGCCGGACAGGGCGGCTACACCTTC
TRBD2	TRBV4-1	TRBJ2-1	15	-	CASSQGGLANNEQFF	TGCGCCAGCAGCCAAGGAGGACTAGCGAACAATGAGCAGTTCTTC
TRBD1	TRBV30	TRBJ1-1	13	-	CAWSGQGRTEAFF	TGTGCCTGGAGTGGACAGGGGAGGACTGAAGCTTTCTTT
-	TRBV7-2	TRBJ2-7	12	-	CASSLAVGEQYF	TGTGCCAGCAGCTTAGCGGTGGGAGAGCAGTACTTC
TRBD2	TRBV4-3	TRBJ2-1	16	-	CASSQEIAGGPGEQFF	TGCGCCAGCAGCCAAGAAATAGCGGGGGGGCCGGGTGAGCAGTTCTTC
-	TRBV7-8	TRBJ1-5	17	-	CASSLESWEYSNQPQHF	TGTGCCAGCAGCTTAGAAAGTTGGGAGTATAGCAATCAGCCCCAGCATTTT
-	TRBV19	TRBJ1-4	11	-	CASSLQEKLFF	TGTGCCAGTAGTCTACAAGAAAAACTGTTTTTT
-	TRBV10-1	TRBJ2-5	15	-	CASSESSVGRETQYF	TGCGCCAGCAGTGAGTCGAGTGTGGGCCGAGAGACCCAGTACTTC
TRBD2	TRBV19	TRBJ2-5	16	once	CASSIQVSGGKETQYF	TGTGCCAGTAGTATACAAGTTAGCGGGGGGAAAGAGACCCAGTACTTC
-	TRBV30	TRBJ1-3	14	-	CAWSEQGRGNTIYF	TGTGCCTGGAGTGAGCAGGGACGAGGAAACACCATATATTTT
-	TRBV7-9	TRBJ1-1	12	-	CASSLGGIGAFF	TGTGCCAGCAGCTTGGGGGGGATTGGAGCTTTCTTT
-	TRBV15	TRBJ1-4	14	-	CATSRGVTNEKLFF	TGTGCCACCAGCAGAGGAGTAACTAATGAAAAACTGTTTTTT
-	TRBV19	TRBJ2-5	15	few	CASSPTGQWGETQYF	TGTGCCAGTAGTCCAACGGGACAATGGGGGGAGACCCAGTACTTC
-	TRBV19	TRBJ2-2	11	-	CASQWAGELFF	TGTGCCAGTCAGTGGGCCGGGGAGCTGTTTTTT
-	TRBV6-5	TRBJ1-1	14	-	CASSTQPRDAEAFF	TGTGCCAGCAGTACGCAGCCCCGGGACGCTGAAGCTTTCTTT
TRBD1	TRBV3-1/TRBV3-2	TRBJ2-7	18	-	CASSQGGTGRLSVYGQYF	TGTGCCAGCAGCCAAGGGGGGACAGGGAGGCTTTCGGTTTATGGGCAGTACTTC
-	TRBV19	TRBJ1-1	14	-	CASSIHGMNTEAFF	TGTGCCAGTAGTATTCACGGAATGAACACTGAAGCTTTCTTT
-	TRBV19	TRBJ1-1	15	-	CASARRADHNTEAFF	TGTGCCAGCGCCCGGCGGGCAGACCATAACACTGAAGCTTTCTTT
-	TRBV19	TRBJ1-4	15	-	CASSSSRGKREKLFF	TGTGCCAGTAGTTCCTCCAGGGGAAAACGGGAAAAACTGTTTTTT
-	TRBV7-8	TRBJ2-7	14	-	CASSLQDVIYEQYF	TGTGCCAGCAGCTTACAGGACGTAATCTACGAGCAGTACTTC
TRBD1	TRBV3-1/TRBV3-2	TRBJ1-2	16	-	CASSRRRGLANYGYTF	TGTGCCAGCAGCCGGCGCAGGGGGCTGGCGAACTATGGCTACACCTTC
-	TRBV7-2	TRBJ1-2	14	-	CASSLVYSNYGYTF	TGTGCCAGCAGCTTAGTATACTCTAACTATGGCTACACCTTC
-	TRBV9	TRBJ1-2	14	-	CASSVGQGSYGYTF	TGTGCCAGCAGCGTAGGCCAGGGAAGCTATGGCTACACCTTC